Listed below are T cell receptor beta chains from one sample, sequenced in a study of T cell responses to AZD1222 COVID-19 vaccine. Clones were sequenced by immunoSEQ multiplex PCR, and TCRdb holds only the in-frame ones, with some missing. This table holds around 110,000 clones, around 88% found once. This specimen consisted of peripheral blood, obtained on day 0 of AZD1222 vaccination. All receptors derive from an adult in good health. Each CDR3 is given with its conserved first and last residue. A D gene is named only where the DNA matches it firmly. Size values are once, few and many counts, or a class for expanded clones, and some rows have none.

abundance: -
v_gene: TRBV7-3
j_gene: TRBJ2-3
d_gene: -
CDR3aa: CASSIMPSLQRADTQYF
CDR3nt: TGTGCCAGCAGCATAATGCCCAGCCTACAACGGGCAGATACGCAGTATTTT

abundance: few
v_gene: TRBV7-2
j_gene: TRBJ1-5
d_gene: -
CDR3aa: CASSLGEVQPQHF
CDR3nt: TGTGCCAGCAGCTTAGGTGAGGTTCAGCCCCAGCATTTT

abundance: -
v_gene: TRBV2
j_gene: TRBJ2-3
d_gene: TRBD2
CDR3aa: CASTPTSGTTDTQYF
CDR3nt: TGTGCCAGCACCCCGACTAGCGGGACCACAGATACGCAGTATTTT

abundance: few
v_gene: TRBV19
j_gene: TRBJ2-2
d_gene: -
CDR3aa: CASSPSSQNTGELFF
CDR3nt: TGTGCCAGTAGTCCATCCAGTCAAAACACCGGGGAGCTGTTTTTT

abundance: -
v_gene: TRBV5-4
j_gene: TRBJ2-7
d_gene: -
CDR3aa: CASSPLGPGLVDEQYF
CDR3nt: TGTGCCAGCAGCCCGTTGGGGCCAGGACTCGTTGACGAGCAGTACTTC

abundance: -
v_gene: TRBV23-1
j_gene: TRBJ1-1
d_gene: -
CDR3aa: CASSQRRVRRTEAFF
CDR3nt: TGCGCCAGCAGTCAACGTAGGGTGCGAAGGACTGAAGCTTTCTTT

abundance: once
v_gene: TRBV11-2
j_gene: TRBJ2-2
d_gene: TRBD2
CDR3aa: CASSIRSTAGGRLFF
CDR3nt: TGTGCCAGCAGCATACGAAGCACCGCGGGGGGTCGGCTGTTTTTT

abundance: -
v_gene: TRBV11-2
j_gene: TRBJ2-1
d_gene: -
CDR3aa: CASSLVRNNEQFF
CDR3nt: TGTGCCAGCAGCTTAGTCCGAAACAATGAGCAGTTCTTC

abundance: -
v_gene: TRBV2
j_gene: TRBJ1-2
d_gene: -
CDR3aa: CASRKTQLNYGYTF
CDR3nt: TGTGCCAGCAGGAAAACACAACTGAACTATGGCTACACCTTC

abundance: -
v_gene: TRBV12-3/TRBV12-4
j_gene: TRBJ1-1
d_gene: TRBD1
CDR3aa: CASGTNRGTEAFF
CDR3nt: TGTGCCAGCGGGACAAACAGGGGCACTGAAGCTTTCTTT

abundance: -
v_gene: TRBV18
j_gene: TRBJ2-6
d_gene: -
CDR3aa: CASSPGQGTTSGANVLTF
CDR3nt: TGTGCCAGCTCACCAGGTCAGGGGACTACCTCTGGGGCCAACGTCCTGACTTTC

abundance: few
v_gene: TRBV28
j_gene: TRBJ2-2
d_gene: -
CDR3aa: CASRSAGELFF
CDR3nt: TGTGCCAGCAGGTCGGCAGGGGAGCTGTTTTTT

abundance: -
v_gene: TRBV5-8
j_gene: TRBJ1-1
d_gene: -
CDR3aa: CASSFFPRGGAFF
CDR3nt: TGTGCCAGCAGCTTTTTTCCCCGCGGTGGAGCTTTCTTT

abundance: -
v_gene: TRBV7-3
j_gene: TRBJ1-1
d_gene: TRBD1
CDR3aa: CASSLGTGSEAFF
CDR3nt: TGTGCCAGCAGCTTAGGGACAGGGAGTGAAGCTTTCTTT

abundance: -
v_gene: TRBV7-3
j_gene: TRBJ2-6
d_gene: -
CDR3aa: CASSLTSGQLSGANVLTF
CDR3nt: TGTGCCAGCAGCTTAACGAGCGGACAGCTTTCTGGGGCCAACGTCCTGACTTTC

abundance: -
v_gene: TRBV7-3
j_gene: TRBJ2-1
d_gene: -
CDR3aa: CASSFGGLSNEQFF
CDR3nt: TGTGCCAGCAGCTTCGGGGGACTGAGTAATGAGCAGTTCTTC

abundance: -
v_gene: TRBV28
j_gene: TRBJ2-3
d_gene: -
CDR3aa: CASSYGRGTDTQYF
CDR3nt: TGTGCCAGCAGTTATGGCAGGGGCACAGATACGCAGTATTTT

abundance: -
v_gene: TRBV4-3
j_gene: TRBJ1-1
d_gene: TRBD1
CDR3aa: CASSQASTGATEAFF
CDR3nt: TGCGCCAGCAGCCAAGCTTCAACAGGGGCCACTGAAGCTTTCTTT

abundance: few
v_gene: TRBV4-3
j_gene: TRBJ1-2
d_gene: -
CDR3aa: CASSKEKAGDYGYTF
CDR3nt: TGCGCCAGCAGCAAGGAAAAGGCAGGGGATTATGGCTACACCTTC

abundance: few
v_gene: TRBV7-3
j_gene: TRBJ2-3
d_gene: -
CDR3aa: CASSSDMEGGTDTQYF
CDR3nt: TGTGCCAGCAGCTCCGACATGGAGGGAGGTACAGATACGCAGTATTTT

abundance: -
v_gene: TRBV6-5
j_gene: TRBJ1-4
d_gene: -
CDR3aa: CASRRPNEKLFF
CDR3nt: TGTGCCAGCCGAAGGCCCAATGAAAAACTGTTTTTT

abundance: few
v_gene: TRBV7-8
j_gene: TRBJ1-5
d_gene: -
CDR3aa: CASSPTGVNSNQPQHF
CDR3nt: TGTGCCAGCAGCCCGACAGGAGTAAATAGCAATCAGCCCCAGCATTTT

abundance: -
v_gene: TRBV3-1/TRBV3-2
j_gene: TRBJ1-1
d_gene: -
CDR3aa: CASSLRANTEAFF
CDR3nt: TGTGCCAGCAGCCTAAGGGCTAACACTGAAGCTTTCTTT

abundance: -
v_gene: TRBV5-8
j_gene: TRBJ1-1
d_gene: TRBD1
CDR3aa: CASSFLGQFTEAFF
CDR3nt: TGTGCCAGCAGCTTTTTGGGACAGTTCACTGAAGCTTTCTTT

abundance: -
v_gene: TRBV5-4
j_gene: TRBJ1-1
d_gene: -
CDR3aa: CASSFQRGANTEAFF
CDR3nt: TGTGCCAGCAGCTTTCAGCGGGGGGCTAACACTGAAGCTTTCTTT

abundance: -
v_gene: TRBV7-3
j_gene: TRBJ2-3
d_gene: -
CDR3aa: CASSRRIQGAVQTSTDTQYF
CDR3nt: TGTGCCAGCAGCCGGAGGATACAGGGCGCCGTACAAACTAGCACAGATACGCAGTATTTT

abundance: -
v_gene: TRBV9
j_gene: TRBJ1-1
d_gene: -
CDR3aa: CASSVVIGGAEAFF
CDR3nt: TGTGCCAGCAGCGTAGTTATAGGGGGGGCTGAAGCTTTCTTT

abundance: once
v_gene: TRBV28
j_gene: TRBJ2-2
d_gene: TRBD2
CDR3aa: CASSPAGGPAGELFF
CDR3nt: TGTGCCAGCAGTCCAGCGGGAGGGCCCGCCGGGGAGCTGTTTTTT

abundance: -
v_gene: TRBV5-6
j_gene: TRBJ1-1
d_gene: -
CDR3aa: CASSLNVEAFF
CDR3nt: TGTGCCAGCAGCTTGAATGTTGAAGCTTTCTTT

abundance: -
v_gene: TRBV7-2
j_gene: TRBJ2-3
d_gene: TRBD2
CDR3aa: CASSLSGVMTDTQYF
CDR3nt: TGTGCCAGCAGCTTAAGCGGGGTAATGACAGATACGCAGTATTTT

abundance: few
v_gene: TRBV5-8
j_gene: TRBJ1-5
d_gene: TRBD1
CDR3aa: CASSAGQGRQPQHF
CDR3nt: TGTGCCAGCAGCGCAGGACAGGGGCGACAGCCCCAGCATTTT

abundance: -
v_gene: TRBV6-5
j_gene: TRBJ1-1
d_gene: -
CDR3aa: CASSPLSAGNTEAFF
CDR3nt: TGTGCCAGCAGCCCACTCTCAGCTGGGAACACTGAAGCTTTCTTT

abundance: -
v_gene: TRBV2
j_gene: TRBJ1-6
d_gene: -
CDR3aa: CASSEVASPLHF
CDR3nt: TGTGCCAGCAGTGAGGTAGCCTCACCCCTCCACTTT

abundance: -
v_gene: TRBV5-1
j_gene: TRBJ1-2
d_gene: -
CDR3aa: CASSFGDGPGQGSGYTF
CDR3nt: TGCGCCAGCAGCTTTGGGGATGGTCCGGGGCAGGGTTCTGGCTACACCTTC

abundance: -
v_gene: TRBV18
j_gene: TRBJ2-5
d_gene: TRBD2
CDR3aa: CASSPGTSGKQETQYF
CDR3nt: TGTGCCAGCTCACCTGGGACTAGCGGGAAACAAGAGACCCAGTACTTC

abundance: -
v_gene: TRBV9
j_gene: TRBJ1-1
d_gene: -
CDR3aa: CASSPQTGNTEAFF
CDR3nt: TGTGCCAGCAGCCCCCAGACAGGAAACACTGAAGCTTTCTTT

abundance: -
v_gene: TRBV29-1
j_gene: TRBJ2-1
d_gene: TRBD2
CDR3aa: CSGPGTNNEQFF
CDR3nt: TGCAGCGGCCCAGGGACTAACAATGAGCAGTTCTTC

abundance: -
v_gene: TRBV4-3
j_gene: TRBJ2-1
d_gene: TRBD2
CDR3aa: CASSQVAGGTYYEQFF
CDR3nt: TGCGCCAGCAGCCAGGTAGCGGGGGGGACTTACTATGAGCAGTTCTTC

abundance: -
v_gene: TRBV18
j_gene: TRBJ1-6
d_gene: TRBD1
CDR3aa: CASSFGTGGVRGSPLHF
CDR3nt: TGTGCCAGCTCATTCGGGACAGGGGGCGTCCGGGGTTCACCCCTCCACTTT

abundance: -
v_gene: TRBV5-1
j_gene: TRBJ1-2
d_gene: -
CDR3aa: CASSLDGRGDYGYTF
CDR3nt: TGCGCCAGCAGCTTGGACGGGAGGGGGGACTATGGCTACACCTTC

abundance: once
v_gene: TRBV7-9
j_gene: TRBJ1-1
d_gene: TRBD1
CDR3aa: CASSLTGETEAFF
CDR3nt: TGTGCCAGCAGCCTCACAGGGGAAACTGAAGCTTTCTTT

abundance: -
v_gene: TRBV19
j_gene: TRBJ2-2
d_gene: -
CDR3aa: CASSGQGSYSGELFF
CDR3nt: TGTGCCAGTAGTGGGCAGGGGAGCTACTCCGGGGAGCTGTTTTTT

abundance: many
v_gene: TRBV12-5
j_gene: TRBJ1-3
d_gene: -
CDR3aa: CASGFPVGGLDTIYF
CDR3nt: TGTGCTAGTGGTTTCCCCGTGGGAGGATTGGACACCATATATTTT